This TCR beta chain was identified during a study of T cells in Graves' hyperthyroidism and ophthalmopathy. TCR beta CDR3 regions were amplified from RNA. The primer set for the first-round RT-PCR of the TCR CDR3 was HTBI. In TCRdb, the multiplex PCR reads were re-called with MiXCR into one record per CDR3 protein. The sample has 500,000 to 600,000 distinct CDR3 sequences; approximately 15% are singletons. Trimming shortened V by 1 base and J by 5 bases, and 11 bases separated the two germline ends. The CDR3 sequence is 14 residues long. This clonotype was obtained from a woman aged 18-29 years with Graves' hyperthyroidism. The chain couples TRBV12-3 or TRBV12-4 to TRBJ2-5; D is possibly TRBD2 (5 bases). Specimen: blood. Written as DNA, the CDR3 is TGTGCCAGCAGTTTAGAGGGAGTTAGGGAGACCCAGTACTTC. Protein: CASSLEGVRETQYF.